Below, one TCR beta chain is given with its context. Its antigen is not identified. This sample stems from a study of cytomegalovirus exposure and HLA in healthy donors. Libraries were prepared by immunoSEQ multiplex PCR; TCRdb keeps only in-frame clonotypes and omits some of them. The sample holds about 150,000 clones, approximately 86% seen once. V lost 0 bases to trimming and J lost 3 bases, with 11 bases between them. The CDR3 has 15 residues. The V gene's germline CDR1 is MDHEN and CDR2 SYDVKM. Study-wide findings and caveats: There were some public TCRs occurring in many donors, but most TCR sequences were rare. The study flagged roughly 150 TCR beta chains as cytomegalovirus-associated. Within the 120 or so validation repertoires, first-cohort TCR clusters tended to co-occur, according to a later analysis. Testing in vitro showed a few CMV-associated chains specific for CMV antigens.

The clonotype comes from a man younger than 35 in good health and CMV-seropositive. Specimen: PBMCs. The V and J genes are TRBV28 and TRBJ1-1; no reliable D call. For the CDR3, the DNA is TGTGCCAGCAGTTTATGGGGGAGTGGGGACACTGAAGCTTTCTTT. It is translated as CASSLWGSGDTEAFF.